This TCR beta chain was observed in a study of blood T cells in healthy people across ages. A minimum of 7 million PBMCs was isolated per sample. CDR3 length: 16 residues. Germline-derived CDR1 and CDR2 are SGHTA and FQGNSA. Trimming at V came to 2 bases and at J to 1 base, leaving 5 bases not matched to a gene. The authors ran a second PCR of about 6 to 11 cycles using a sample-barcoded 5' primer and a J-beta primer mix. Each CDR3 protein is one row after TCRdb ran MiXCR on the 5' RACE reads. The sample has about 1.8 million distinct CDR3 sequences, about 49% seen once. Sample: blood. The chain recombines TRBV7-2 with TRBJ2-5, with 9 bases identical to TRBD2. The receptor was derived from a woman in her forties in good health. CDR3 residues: CASSLSSGGGQETQYF. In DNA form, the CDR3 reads TGTGCCAGCAGCTTAAGTAGCGGGGGCGGCCAAGAGACCCAGTACTTC.